The 32 T cell receptor beta chains below all came from one sample that was sequenced in a study of beta chain features in type 1 diabetes. Expressed TCRB transcripts were sequenced, since all the RNA that had been isolated was reverse transcribed. Repertoires were generated with immunoSEQ multiplex PCR, while TCRdb's copy carries only in-frame clones and drops some. This sample has under 550,000 clones, with approximately 10% found just once. Sequencing used naive CD4+ T cells from blood. The receptor source for this set is a woman aged 18-29 years in good health.

V gene TRBV6-1 combines with J gene TRBJ1-1, with D unclear. The germline gives CDR1 MNHNS, CDR2 SASEGT. This CDR3 is built from 15 residues. V was shortened by 7 bases and J by 1 base, with 16 bases between the two germline ends. This CDR3 reads CASTKASITNTEAFF. The CDR3 DNA is TGTGCCAGCACCAAAGCCTCTATCACGAACACTGAAGCTTTCTTT.

CDR3 residues: CATSREWTVFRGRQNTGELFF. The CDR3 DNA reads TGTGCCACCAGCAGAGAATGGACAGTATTCCGCGGGAGGCAGAACACCGGGGAGCTGTTTTTT. The V gene is TRBV15, the J gene TRBJ2-2, with 8 bases identical to TRBD2. The germline CDR1 and CDR2 sequences are LNHNV and YYDKDF (reference sequence). This CDR3 spans 21 amino acids. J gave up 1 base and V 0 bases, and 16 bases lay outside the gene matches.

In its sample, this clone was seen a few times. The chain uses TRBV10-3 and TRBJ1-1, with 8 nucleotides matching TRBD1. In germline, CDR1 is ENHRY, CDR2 SYGVKD. With V trimmed by 0 bases and J by 1 base, 1 base remained unmatched. The CDR3 contains 15 residues. CDR3 loop: CAISESGQGNTEAFF. The CDR3 DNA reads TGTGCCATCAGTGAGTCCGGACAGGGGAACACTGAAGCTTTCTTT.

The chain links TRBV7-2 to TRBJ1-1; D possibly corresponds to TRBD1 (6 bases). Germline assignment: CDR1 SGHTA and CDR2 FQGNSA. Trimming left V 2 bases short and J 4 bases short, with 8 bases between. The CDR3 has 13 amino acids. The CDR3 spells CASSLTGSTEAFF. CDR3 bases: TGTGCCAGCAGCTTAACAGGGAGCACTGAAGCTTTCTTT.

The chain joins TRBV6-1 to TRBJ2-6; D is undetermined. CDR1 is MNHNS and CDR2 is SASEGT in the germline V gene. The CDR3 has 14 amino acids. The V gene lost 3 bases and the J gene lost 3 bases, with 6 bases spanning the gap. The CDR3 DNA reads as TGTGCCAGCAGTGAGGGATTTGGGGCCAACGTCCTGACTTTC. Translating it yields CASSEGFGANVLTF.

This chain connects TRBV7-3 to TRBJ1-6; D is possibly TRBD1 (6 bases). Germline CDR1 reads SGHTA; CDR2 reads FQGTGA. The CDR3 is 15 residues long. Trimming shortened V by 5 bases and J by 9 bases, and 17 bases separated the two germline ends. The CDR3, as DNA: TGTGCCAGCAGCCCAGGGACCCAGGGGACTTCACCCCTCCACTTT. Protein: CASSPGTQGTSPLHF.

The chain combines TRBV9 with TRBJ2-2, with D perhaps TRBD2 (5 bases). The V and J ends lost 3 bases and 5 bases respectively, with 11 bases between them. Looked up from germline, CDR1 is SGDLS and CDR2 is YYNGEE. This CDR3 region has 14 residues. CDR3 nucleotides: TGTGCCAGCAGCGCCCGAAGGGAGACCGGGGAGCTGTTTTTT. Translating gives CASSARRETGELFF.

This clone was recorded a few times. The V and J genes are TRBV29-1 and TRBJ1-5; 8 bases agree with TRBD1. Germline trimming cut 3 bases from V and 3 bases from J; bases unmatched to any gene: 7. CDR1 is SQVTM, CDR2 ANQGSEA, per germline. The CDR3 runs 15 residues. The CDR3 DNA sequence: TGCAGCGTTGATGAGGACAGGGTTTTCAATCAGCCCCAGCATTTT. Amino acids: CSVDEDRVFNQPQHF.

This clone was picked up a small number of times. Other nucleotide sequences from this sample produce the same CDR3. The chain is built from TRBV29-1 and TRBJ1-1; possibly TRBD1 for D (5 bases). The CDR3 has 13 residues. Trimming left V 1 base short and J 0 bases short, with 6 bases between. Germline CDR1 and CDR2: SQVTM and ANQGSEA. The DNA of the CDR3 is TGCAGCGTTGAAGGACAGCTGAACACTGAAGCTTTCTTT. Amino acids: CSVEGQLNTEAFF.

This clone was seen only a few times. The CDR3: CASSSRMNTEAFF. Here the CDR3 DNA reads TGTGCCAGCAGCTCACGGATGAACACTGAAGCTTTCTTT. V and J are TRBV7-3 and TRBJ1-1, with D unclear. Germline V CDR1 and CDR2: SGHTA, FQGTGA. The CDR3 spans 13 residues. V dropped 4 bases and J dropped 0 bases, with 6 bases sitting between them.

A few counts support this clone. The chain uses TRBV28 and TRBJ2-1; D assignment may be TRBD1 or TRBD2 (5 bases each). This CDR3 has 16 amino acids. Germline V lookup: CDR1 MDHEN, CDR2 SYDVKM. V shed 3 bases and J shed 0 bases, with 12 bases lying between them. CDR3 amino acids: CASSFHGASSYNEQFF. The CDR3, as DNA: TGTGCCAGCAGTTTCCACGGGGCAAGCTCCTACAATGAGCAGTTCTTC.

The CDR3 bases are TGTGCCAGCAGCCAAGGATTGAGGACTGACCGAGCCGGAAACACCATATATTTT. Its translation is CASSQGLRTDRAGNTIYF. The J gene is TRBJ1-3, the V gene TRBV14; D gene ambiguous. V shed 1 base and J shed 4 bases, with 20 bases lying between them. Germline V CDR1 and CDR2: SGHDN, FVKESK. This CDR3 spans 18 amino acids.

The table lists this clone with a few counts. The rearrangement joins TRBV30 to TRBJ1-4; 8 positions match TRBD1. The CDR3 is made up of 14 amino acids. Germline loops: CDR1 GTSNPN, CDR2 SVGIG (reference sequence). Trimming took 0 bases from V and 7 from J; bases not matched to a gene: 4. The CDR3 is CAWSVRDRSEKLFF. The CDR3 DNA follows: TGTGCCTGGAGTGTACGGGACAGGTCTGAAAAACTGTTTTTT. Full variable domain (missing parts from reference TRBV30 and TRBJ1-4): SQTIHQWPATLVQPVGSPLSLECTVEGTSNPNLYWYRQAAGRGLQLLFYSVGIGQISSEVPQNLSASRPQDRQFILSSKKLLLSDSGFYLCAWSVRDRSEKLFFGSGTQLSVL.

The CDR3 nucleotides are TGTGCCAGCAGCCTTTTAAGAACAGATACGCAGTATTTT. Translation: CASSLLRTDTQYF. The chain carries TRBV7-2 and TRBJ2-3; D uncertain. The CDR3 is made up of 13 amino acids. Trimming cost V 5 bases and J 3 bases, with 9 bases left between them. The germline CDR1 and CDR2 sequences are SGHTA and FQGNSA.

This clone was seen a few times. V gene TRBV2 combines with J gene TRBJ1-1; a possible D gene is TRBD1 (5 bases). There are 13 residues in the CDR3. V lost 6 bases, J lost 5 bases, and 13 bases lay in between. The germline CDR1 and CDR2 sequences are SNHLY and FYNNEI. In nucleotides, the CDR3 is TGTGCCAGCAGGCTAGGGGAGAAGACTGAAGCTTTCTTT. Encoded protein: CASRLGEKTEAFF.

Only a few counts were recorded for this clone. The chain is built from TRBV4-2 and TRBJ2-5; D not resolved. The V and J ends lost 4 bases and 2 bases respectively, with 8 bases between them. Germline CDR1 and CDR2: LGHNA and YNFKEQ. The CDR3 loop spans 13 amino acids. CDR3 nucleotides: TGTGCCAGCAGCCTCGCCCGACAAGAGACCCAGTACTTC. Protein product: CASSLARQETQYF.

The rearrangement joins TRBV6-6 to TRBJ2-3; 12 positions agree with TRBD2. The CDR3 is 16 amino acids. The trim removed 2 bases at V and 6 bases at J, leaving 6 bases unmatched. Germline V gives CDR1 MNHNY, CDR2 SVGAGI (reference sequence). In DNA, the CDR3 is TGTGCCAGCAGTTACACCCCTAGCGGGGGGGCGGATACGCAGTATTTT. This codes for CASSYTPSGGADTQYF.

The CDR3: CASSRDSWYQETQYF. The CDR3 nucleotides read TGTGCCAGCAGCAGAGACAGCTGGTACCAAGAGACCCAGTACTTC. The chain couples TRBV5-4 to TRBJ2-5; D may be TRBD1 (5 bases). The germline CDR1 and CDR2 sequences are SGHNT and YYREEE (reference sequence). V was clipped by 4 bases and J by 0 bases, with 13 bases between them. This CDR3 has 15 residues.

The chain combines TRBV12-5 with TRBJ2-5; no definite D call. V lost 3 bases and J lost 3, with 5 bases in between. The V gene's germline CDR1 is LGHNT and CDR2 FRNRAP. The CDR3 sequence is 12 residues long. Written as DNA, the CDR3 is TGTGCTAGTGGTTTTAGGAAAGAGACCCAGTACTTC. Translated: CASGFRKETQYF.

This rearrangement joins TRBV7-2 to TRBJ2-5; D is unresolved. Germline CDR1 SGHTA, CDR2 FQGNSA. The V gene lost 4 bases and the J gene lost 3 bases, with 21 bases spanning the gap. The length of the CDR3 is 17 residues. CDR3 nucleotides: TGTGCCAGCAGCTCACCCCAGTACTGGGCAGTGAAAGAGACCCAGTACTTC. Encoded protein: CASSSPQYWAVKETQYF.

This clone has a handful of counts. The chain has TRBV4-1 and TRBJ2-2, with D uncertain. This CDR3 has 17 amino acids. The germline V gene has CDR1 MGHRA and CDR2 YSYEKL. V was trimmed by 1 base and J by 2 bases, leaving 14 bases between them. In DNA form, the CDR3 reads TGCGCCAGCAGCCAAGGGTTGTCGGGTTTAAACACCGGGGAGCTGTTTTTT. Its translation: CASSQGLSGLNTGELFF.

V gene TRBV30 combines with J gene TRBJ2-1; D may be TRBD2 (6 bases). Between the trimmed V and J ends, which lost 5 bases and 4 bases, there was a span of 15 bases. The CDR3 consists of 14 residues. Germline V lookup: CDR1 GTSNPN, CDR2 SVGIG (reference sequence). CDR3 sequence: CAWDKLRDYNEQFF. The CDR3 nucleotides read TGTGCCTGGGATAAGTTGCGGGATTACAATGAGCAGTTCTTC. Full variable domain (outside the CDR3, taken from reference TRBV30 and TRBJ2-1): SQTIHQWPATLVQPVGSPLSLECTVEGTSNPNLYWYRQAAGRGLQLLFYSVGIGQISSEVPQNLSASRPQDRQFILSSKKLLLSDSGFYLCAWDKLRDYNEQFFGPGTRLTVL.

The gene calls are TRBV14 and TRBJ1-1; TRBD1 might be the D (5 bases). The CDR3 length is 13 residues. Germline CDR1 and CDR2: SGHDN and FVKESK. V was pared by 11 bases and J by 0 bases, with 13 bases between. The CDR3 protein is CASQGEMNTEAFF. The DNA for the CDR3 is TGTGCCTCGCAGGGAGAAATGAACACTGAAGCTTTCTTT.

The V and J genes are TRBV4-1 and TRBJ1-2; perhaps TRBD1 as D (5 bases). From germline, CDR1 is MGHRA and CDR2 YSYEKL. V was trimmed by 0 bases and J by 4 bases, leaving 15 bases between them. The CDR3 totals 16 residues. DNA for the CDR3: TGCGCCAGCAGCCAAGATAAGGGGCAGGGCTCCTATGGCTACACCTTC. Amino acid sequence: CASSQDKGQGSYGYTF.

This clone was seen more than once but under ten times. The chain carries TRBV6-5 and TRBJ2-3; weak D call: TRBD1 (5 bases). Germline V gives CDR1 MNHEY, CDR2 SVGAGI. This CDR3 region has 14 residues. Trimming removed 3 bases at V and 2 bases at J, with 9 bases between. The CDR3 reads CASSYDRTTDTQYF. In nucleotides, the CDR3 is TGTGCCAGCAGTTATGACAGAACCACAGATACGCAGTATTTT.

The chain joins TRBV28 to TRBJ2-1; no firm D call. This CDR3 region has 12 residues. Deletions cut 3 bases from V and 6 bases from J, with 6 bases between. Per the germline V gene, CDR1 is MDHEN and CDR2 is SYDVKM. CDR3: CASSFLFNEQFF. For the CDR3, the DNA is TGTGCCAGCAGTTTCCTCTTCAATGAGCAGTTCTTC.

This clone was found a few times. The rearrangement joins TRBV7-9 to TRBJ2-5; D unclear. CDR3 size: 14 residues. Germline V gene sequence: CDR1 SEHNR, CDR2 FQNEAQ (reference sequence). V was shortened by 0 bases and J by 5 bases, with 10 bases between the two germline ends. The chain's CDR3 is CASSLAVTQETQYF. The CDR3 bases are TGTGCCAGCAGCTTAGCAGTGACCCAGGAGACCCAGTACTTC. Complete variable domain (other parts from reference TRBV7-9 and TRBJ2-5): DTGVSQNPRHKITKRGQNVTFRCDPISEHNRLYWYRQTLGQGPEFLTYFQNEAQLEKSRLLSDRFSAERPKGSFSTLEIQRTEQGDSAMYLCASSLAVTQETQYFGPGTRLLVL.

This clone has more than one count but fewer than ten. The rearrangement uses TRBV28 and TRBJ2-7, with 7 bases matching TRBD1. Per the germline V gene, CDR1 is MDHEN and CDR2 is SYDVKM. V was pared by 9 bases and J by 5 bases, with 7 bases of the junction left unmatched. The CDR3 covers 12 residues. Here the CDR3 reads CARLQGVHEQYV. CDR3 coding DNA: TGTGCCAGACTCCAGGGGGTCCACGAGCAGTACGTC.

A few counts support this clone. V usage is TRBV7-8 and J usage is TRBJ1-2; 8 nucleotides agree with TRBD1. J gave up 2 bases and V 5 bases, and 7 bases lay outside the gene matches. This CDR3 has 15 residues. The V gene's germline CDR1 is SGHVS and CDR2 FQNEAQ. CDR3 nucleotides: TGTGCCAGCAGCCAAGGCAGGGGGCAAAACTATGGCTACACCTTC. It codes for CASSQGRGQNYGYTF.

This clone showed up just a few times. The rearrangement uses TRBV7-9 and TRBJ2-1; a possible D gene is TRBD2 (7 bases). V lost 1 base and J 14 bases, leaving 18 bases between the germline ends. The CDR3 sequence is 14 residues long. Per the germline V gene, CDR1 is SEHNR and CDR2 is FQNEAQ (reference sequence). DNA of the CDR3: TGTGCCAGCAGCTTAGAGCGACCGGGGGGCGCTGAGTTCTTC. Translation: CASSLERPGGAEFF. Supplemented by reference TRBV7-9 and TRBJ2-1, the full variable domain reads DTGVSQNPRHKITKRGQNVTFRCDPISEHNRLYWYRQTLGQGPEFLTYFQNEAQLEKSRLLSDRFSAERPKGSFSTLEIQRTEQGDSAMYLCASSLERPGGAEFFGPGTRLTVL.

This clone was detected a few times. V is TRBV7-2 and J is TRBJ2-5, with 7 bases fitting TRBD2. V lost 1 base to trimming and J lost 9 bases; unmatched junction nucleotides: 11. This CDR3 region has 15 residues. Germline lookup yields CDR1 SGHTA and CDR2 FQGNSA. CDR3 loop: CASSLEVLAVTAQYF. The CDR3 coding sequence is TGTGCCAGCAGCTTAGAAGTCCTAGCGGTTACGGCCCAGTACTTC.

The chain couples TRBV11-1 to TRBJ2-7; possible D gene TRBD1, 5 bases. The germline V gene encodes CDR1 SGHAT and CDR2 FQDESV (reference sequence). The CDR3 contains 12 residues. V gave up 5 bases and J gave up 3 bases, with 8 bases separating them. As DNA, the CDR3 is TGTGCCAGCAGCCGAGACAGCTACGAGCAGTACTTC. Its translation is CASSRDSYEQYF.